This TCR beta chain was documented in a study of Graves' ophthalmopathy and Graves' hyperthyroidism. Study conclusions and caveats: Ophthalmopathy progression prediction by the model yielded a sensitivity of 55% to 71% and a specificity of 72% to 75%. Ophthalmopathy could be told apart from stable hyperthyroidism by a 13-signature model (approximately 90% sensitivity, around 79% specificity).

Those donors who had ophthalmopathy presented with moderate-to-severe activity, a CAS of ≥3, a NOSPECS of ≥4 and a duration under 3 months. The source of the PBMCs was less than 12 ml of fresh peripheral blood. From germline, CDR1 is SGHDN and CDR2 FVKESK. This CDR3 is built from 13 residues. The V gene lost 3 bases and the J gene lost 4 bases, with 9 bases spanning the gap. As for this clonotype: Its antigen is undetermined.

RNA transcripts were the source from which TCR beta CDR3 regions were amplified. The first round was an RT-PCR with HTBI primers, and the second round was a multiplex PCR. MiXCR, run by TCRdb on the multiplex PCR reads, gives a single entry per CDR3 protein. The sample lists 740,000 or so distinct CDR3 sequences; around 40% were seen once. The rearrangement links TRBV14 to TRBJ2-5; D is perhaps TRBD1 (6 bases). The receptor's source is an adult man with Graves' ophthalmopathy. Input material: peripheral blood. CDR3 nucleotide sequence: TGTGCCAGCAGCCAGGGACACCTAGAGACCCAGTACTTC. Its translation is CASSQGHLETQYF.